The 17 T cell receptor beta chains listed next were all sequenced from one sample in a study of blood T cell repertoires in COVID-19. The data were produced by immunoSEQ multiplex PCR, yet TCRdb's version contains in-frame clones alone and is incomplete. The data show some 450,000 clones, with about 87% seen just once and roughly 0.78% held by the top ten. The sample comprised peripheral blood. These receptors all come from a man aged 18 to 35 with COVID-19, enrolled during active disease.

The chain employs TRBV6-5 and TRBJ2-5; possible D gene TRBD1, 6 bases. The CDR3 runs to 15 residues. V lost 5 bases and J lost 0, with 13 bases in between. Germline CDR1 MNHEY, CDR2 SVGAGI. DNA of the CDR3: TGTGCCAGCAGTACCTGGACAGAGTACCAAGAGACCCAGTACTTC. It yields the protein CASSTWTEYQETQYF.

The V gene is TRBV4-1, the J gene TRBJ2-7; TRBD2 matches at 10 bases. The CDR3 contains 15 residues. V gave up 2 bases and J gave up 4 bases; unmatched junction bases: 5. Germline CDR1 and CDR2: MGHRA and YSYEKL. CDR3 coding DNA: TGCGCCAGCAGCCAAACCTTAGCGGGAGGTTACGAGCAGTACTTC. It codes for CASSQTLAGGYEQYF.

The genes are TRBV7-3 and TRBJ2-1, with TRBD2 identical over 8 bases. V gave up 5 bases and J gave up 3 bases; unmatched junction bases: 3. Germline V CDR1 and CDR2: SGHTA, FQGTGA. The CDR3 loop spans 14 amino acids. This chain's CDR3 is CASSKSGSYNEQFF. CDR3 DNA sequence: TGTGCCAGCAGCAAGAGCGGGAGCTACAATGAGCAGTTCTTC.

The genes are TRBV5-4 and TRBJ1-4; 7 positions match TRBD1. Germline assignment: CDR1 SGHNT and CDR2 YYREEE (reference sequence). The CDR3 totals 15 residues. The V segment lost 2 bases and the J segment 3 bases; nucleotides outside the gene matches: 4. The CDR3 spells CASSFKTGANEKLFF. The CDR3 nucleotides read TGTGCCAGCAGCTTTAAAACAGGGGCTAATGAAAAACTGTTTTTT.

This sequence joins TRBV19 and TRBJ2-5; 14 bases align to TRBD2. The CDR3 consists of 16 residues. The junction had 4 bases not matched to a gene; V was cut back by 1 base and J by 6 bases. Germline CDR1 is LNHDA and CDR2 is SQIVND (reference sequence). The CDR3 sequence is CASSIGGTSGSKTQYF. CDR3 coding DNA: TGTGCCAGTAGTATAGGTGGGACTAGCGGGAGCAAGACCCAGTACTTC.

The V and J genes are TRBV7-9 and TRBJ1-2; 8 bases map to TRBD1. The CDR3 spans 13 residues. Germline assignment: CDR1 SEHNR and CDR2 FQNEAQ (reference sequence). The V and J ends lost 6 bases and 7 bases, in that order; junction bases with no gene match: 7. CDR3 region: CASRLDRGLGYTF. In DNA, the CDR3 is TGTGCCAGCAGGCTCGACAGGGGTCTTGGCTACACCTTC.

The chain combines TRBV14 with TRBJ2-1; TRBD2 matches at 10 bases. J was trimmed by 5 bases and V by 1 base; bases with no gene match: 8. In germline, CDR1 is SGHDN, CDR2 FVKESK. This CDR3 is 17 amino acids long. In nucleotides, the CDR3 is TGTGCCAGCAGCCAAGTGTATTTTCTAGCGGGGGACAATGAGCAGTTCTTC. This gives the protein CASSQVYFLAGDNEQFF.

The chain has TRBV19 and TRBJ2-1; D gene ambiguous. The length of the CDR3 is 16 residues. Germline V gene sequence: CDR1 LNHDA, CDR2 SQIVND (reference sequence). The germline V and J ends were trimmed by 6 bases and 0 bases, with 15 bases remaining between them. CDR3 nucleotides: TGTGCCAGTAGGTTCACGCTAGGTTTCTCCTACAATGAGCAGTTCTTC. It yields the protein CASRFTLGFSYNEQFF.

The rearrangement links TRBV3-1 (or the pseudogene TRBV3-2) to TRBJ1-1; D is undetermined. The CDR3 length is 13 residues. Germline V gene data show CDR1 as LGHDT and CDR2 as YNNKEL (reference sequence). V dropped 4 bases and J dropped 1 base, with 7 bases sitting between them. The CDR3 coding sequence is TGTGCCAGCAGCCTGAGACAGAACACTGAAGCTTTCTTT. This sequence encodes CASSLRQNTEAFF.

This chain links TRBV7-9 with TRBJ2-1; 12 bases are a match to TRBD2. The germline V gene has CDR1 SEHNR and CDR2 FQNEAQ (reference sequence). The CDR3 spans 14 residues. Losses at the gene ends were 3 bases for V and 6 bases for J; bases not matched to a gene: 0. DNA for the CDR3: TGTGCCAGCAGCTTGACTAGCGGGGGCAATGAGCAGTTCTTC. It encodes CASSLTSGGNEQFF. Full variable domain (outside the CDR3, taken from reference TRBV7-9 and TRBJ2-1): DTGVSQNPRHKITKRGQNVTFRCDPISEHNRLYWYRQTLGQGPEFLTYFQNEAQLEKSRLLSDRFSAERPKGSFSTLEIQRTEQGDSAMYLCASSLTSGGNEQFFGPGTRLTVL.

The chain is built from TRBV18 and TRBJ2-5, with a possible D match to TRBD2 (5 bases). Germline lookup yields CDR1 KGHSH and CDR2 LQKENI. Trimming left V 4 bases short and J 1 base short, with 7 bases between. The CDR3 spans 13 residues. CDR3 sequence: CASSRLSQETQYF. The CDR3 coding sequence is TGTGCCAGCTCACGACTATCCCAAGAGACCCAGTACTTC.

The V and J genes are TRBV5-1 and TRBJ2-7; TRBD1 is a possible D gene (6 bases). CDR1 is SGHRS and CDR2 is YFSETQ in the germline V gene. The V end was cut by 4 bases, the J end by 2 bases, with 16 bases between. The length of the CDR3 is 15 residues. The CDR3 region is CASSITQGITYEQYF. The DNA of the CDR3 is TGCGCCAGCAGCATTACCCAGGGGATCACCTACGAGCAGTACTTC. The variable domain in full, with the rest retrieved from reference TRBV5-1 and TRBJ2-7, is KAGVTQTPRYLIKTRGQQVTLSCSPISGHRSVSWYQQTPGQGLQFLFEYFSETQRNKGNFPGRFSGRQFSNSRSEMNVSTLELGDSALYLCASSITQGITYEQYFGPGTRLTVT.

The chain carries TRBV7-6 and TRBJ2-2; 10 bases match TRBD2. The CDR3 runs 18 residues. V dropped 3 bases and J dropped 5; count of bases not matched to a gene: 12. Germline CDR1 is SGHVS and CDR2 is FNYEAQ. For the CDR3, the DNA is TGTGCCAGCAGCTTCCACAGAGGTAGCGGGGGGTTGACCGGGGAGCTGTTTTTT. Its protein is CASSFHRGSGGLTGELFF. The variable domain in full, with the rest retrieved from reference TRBV7-6 and TRBJ2-2, is GAGVSQSPRYKVTKRGQDVALRCDPISGHVSLYWYRQALGQGPEFLTYFNYEAQQDKSGLPNDRFSAERPEGSISTLTIQRTEQRDSAMYRCASSFHRGSGGLTGELFFGEGSRLTVL.

The chain couples TRBV5-1 to TRBJ2-1, with D possibly matching TRBD2 (6 bases). V shed 0 bases and J shed 10 bases, with 20 bases lying between them. CDR1 SGHRS and CDR2 YFSETQ come from the germline V gene. This CDR3 spans 16 amino acids. The CDR3 DNA follows: TGCGCCAGCAGCTTGGAGGGACTCCAACCTGCATGGGAGCAGTTCTTC. It yields the protein CASSLEGLQPAWEQFF. The full variable domain, with the rest looked up from reference TRBV5-1 and TRBJ2-1, is KAGVTQTPRYLIKTRGQQVTLSCSPISGHRSVSWYQQTPGQGLQFLFEYFSETQRNKGNFPGRFSGRQFSNSRSEMNVSTLELGDSALYLCASSLEGLQPAWEQFFGPGTRLTVL.

The chain couples TRBV14 to TRBJ2-3; no clear D. Germline V gene data show CDR1 as SGHDN and CDR2 as FVKESK. The CDR3 length is 16 residues. The V gene lost 1 base and the J gene lost 3 bases, with 14 bases spanning the gap. For the CDR3, the DNA is TGTGCCAGCAGCCAAGGTAGTTTCTACCGGACAGATACGCAGTATTTT. Its translation: CASSQGSFYRTDTQYF.

The chain uses TRBV2 and TRBJ1-3; 7 bases match TRBD1. The junction had 3 bases not matched to a gene; V was cut back by 5 bases and J by 2 bases. This CDR3 has 14 amino acids. CDR1 and CDR2 from the germline V gene are SNHLY and FYNNEI. This CDR3 is CASSMTGPGNTIYF. In DNA form, the CDR3 reads TGTGCCAGCAGTATGACAGGGCCTGGAAACACCATATATTTT.

The V call is TRBV6-5, the J call TRBJ1-6; 8 bases are shared with TRBD1. V lost 7 bases and J lost 10; bases outside the gene matches: 12. CDR1 is MNHEY, CDR2 SVGAGI, per germline. This CDR3 spans 15 amino acids. CDR3 residues: CASTQTGVTLSPLHF. Here the CDR3 DNA reads TGTGCCAGCACCCAGACAGGGGTTACTCTGTCACCCCTCCACTTT.